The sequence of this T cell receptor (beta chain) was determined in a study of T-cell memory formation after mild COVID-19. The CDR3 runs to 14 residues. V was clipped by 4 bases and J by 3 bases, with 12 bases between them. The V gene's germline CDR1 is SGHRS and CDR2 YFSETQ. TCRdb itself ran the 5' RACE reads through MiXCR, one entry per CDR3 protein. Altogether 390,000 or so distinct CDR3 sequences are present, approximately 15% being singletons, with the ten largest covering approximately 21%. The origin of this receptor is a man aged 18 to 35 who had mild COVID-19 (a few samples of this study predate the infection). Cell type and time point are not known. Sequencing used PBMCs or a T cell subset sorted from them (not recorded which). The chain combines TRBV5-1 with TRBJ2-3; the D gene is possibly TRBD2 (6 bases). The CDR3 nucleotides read TGCGCCAGCAGCCTGGGACTGATGACAGATACGCAGTATTTT. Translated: CASSLGLMTDTQYF.